What follows describes a single T cell receptor beta chain. In its sample, this clonotype was seen a few times. The antigen this receptor binds is unknown. Base quality data are lacking; no much larger clone is found one base away. Measured from the cysteine to the phenylalanine, the CDR3 is 17 residues long. CDR3 DNA only is kept here, 51 bases in frame from base 1. CDR1 SEHNR and CDR2 FQNEAQ are derived from the germline V gene (reference sequence). Trimming takes 1 base from V and 8 bases from J, and the germline ends sit 21 bases apart. The receptor library was made with 5' RACE. Sequenced on an Illumina HiSeq 2000. Template switching introduced a universal primer binding site; the final cDNA contained a unique molecular identifier, enabling accurate counting of TCR cDNA molecules. Specific primers in the conserved constant-segment region were used to synthesize first-strand cDNA for TCR alpha and beta chains. To control for contamination, every cDNA library was double barcoded, receiving both a SMART-Mk sample barcode and Illumina barcodes. TruSeq adapter sequences, together with Illumina sample barcodes, were added in two successive PCR steps. The TCR alpha and beta cDNA libraries were sequenced on the Illumina HiSeq platform using custom primers. As for how the authors treated the data: MiGEC processed the raw reads to extract unique molecular identifiers, while MiXCR was used to determine the CDR3 positions. Recombination models were inferred per individual with the repgenHMM and IGoR tools using an EM algorithm. Shared clonotype analysis was performed with the tcR package in R, normalizing sharing by the product of cloneset sizes. To study raw recombination free of thymic and clonal selection effects, out-of-frame nonproductive sequences were analyzed. TCRdb reprocessing: public reads trimmed at Q25 with fastp, clones called with MiXCR, in-frame beta chains kept. CDR3 protein duplicates are merged, each entry listing the most common genes and DNA. These V and J calls rely on TCRdb rather than the paper's analysis. This sample is represented by a few hundred thousand distinct CDR3 sequences; approximately 17% of them were singletons. The ten largest make up roughly 12% of the sample.

The data originate from a study of identical twins listed by TCRdb under 2016. With respect to the entire study: TCR alpha and beta repertoires from monozygotic twins, unrelated adults of various ages and cord blood were deep-sequenced to test whether fetal clonotypes persist. To rule out contamination, replicate twin experiments were performed at different times with different library preparation protocols. Findings and caveats that apply to the study as a whole: Fewer insertions were carried by abundant cord blood beta clonotypes; a weaker similar trend was observed in young adult naive repertoires, while no such trend was observed in memory repertoires. Because the same donors could not be followed over many years, the conclusions depended on cross-sectional statistical analysis. Recombination models systematically underestimated out-of-frame TCR alpha sharing in monozygotic twins but agreed with sharing between unrelated individuals. Invariant T cells such as MAIT and iNKT could partly confound zero-insertion analyses, although diverse VJ usage argued against such confounding for most clonotypes. Compared with coincidental sharing between unrelated individuals, an excess of low generation-probability sequences was observed among out-of-frame TCR alpha sequences shared between twins. The excess sharing between twins in beta out-of-frame sequences was weaker because fewer shared sequences reduced the signal-to-noise ratio.

Every donor was a healthy Caucasian. Three unrelated non-twin adults were additionally sequenced: a male aged 18 to 30, a male aged 50 to 60 and a female aged 50 to 60. Miltenyi CD45RO+ enrichment and human naive T-cell isolation kits were used to isolate memory (CD45RO+) and naive T cells from PBMC. The sequencing input was naive T cells sorted from blood. Sample cell subset or site, as interpreted from the label and publication: cells isolated with a human naive T-cell isolation kit. The sequence is built from TRBV7-9 and TRBJ2-1; the D call is possibly TRBD1 or TRBD2, each sharing 6 bases. The TCR sequence derives from a man in his fifties or sixties in good health. The DNA is as follows: TGTGCCAGCAGCTTAGGAGGGGGTAGCGGATATGATTATGAGCAGTTCTTC. Translation gives CASSLGGGSGYDYEQFF.